This T cell receptor (beta chain) came from a study of blood T cell repertoires in COVID-19 (dated by TCRdb to 2018 to 2020). General notes on the study: The collaborator samples originated in the United States, Italy and Spain and spanned the acute and convalescent phases of COVID-19. The prospective study material was composed of cDNA or gDNA derived from T cells, B-cell-depleted T cells, or PBMCs. Subjects who had been exposed to COVID-19, were actively infected with it, or had recovered from it provided the deeply sampled blood TCRbeta repertoires that made up the dataset. The repertoires were made available in a free public database intended to serve as a resource for research on the immune response to SARS-CoV-2. Samples came from the ongoing ImmuneRACE study (first 160 participants) plus 1,254 subjects from 6 global collaborators. Sample metadata almost always included a de-identified subject ID, COVID-19 status, age in years and sex. Where available, HLA class I and class II types were obtained from metadata supplied by the sample provider rather than from assay-based typing.

The paper's findings and limits, for the study overall: The quantity of clinical and demographic metadata differed by source and by participant and was supplied without curation.

Whole blood was collected in K2EDTA tubes by collaborating institutions according to the institutions' own protocols. Collaborator samples were shipped for TCRbeta analysis as frozen whole blood, isolated PBMCs, or DNA extracted from either sample type. Notes on this clone: What this receptor recognizes is not known. No base qualities exist here, and no much larger clone lies one base off it.

The immunoSEQ Assay, a bias-controlled multiplex PCR, was used to amplify TCRbeta CDR3 regions from genomic DNA. In the authors' own workflow: The number of nucleated cells in each sample was estimated by amplification of reference gene primers within the assay. To quantify the absolute abundance of each unique TCRbeta CDR3 rearrangement, sequence reads were collapsed and filtered. For each sample, productive Simpson clonality was calculated by taking the square root of Simpson's diversity index across productive rearrangements. TCRdb mirrors the immuneACCESS table, restricted to in-frame sequences. Some clones are absent from its copies; in checked studies, under half trace to an unresolved V gene, and the reason for the others is unknown. The V and J calls and clone size are taken from that table; D and trimming were inferred from the DNA. This sample gives about 87,000 clones in total; about 79% of them show up just once. The top ten clonotypes cover around 4.5% of the sample.

This clonotype originated in a woman aged 45 to 65 with acute or convalescent COVID-19. Material: peripheral blood.

The DNA sequence is TGTGCCAGCAGTGCCTCTCGGGGCTCTGGGGCCAACGTCCTGACTTTC. It translates to CASSASRGSGANVLTF. The rearrangement joined TRBV6-1 to TRBJ2-6; perhaps TRBD2 is the D gene, with 5 bases matching. For CDR1 and CDR2, the germline V gene lists MNHNS and SASEGT. The CDR3 measures 16 amino acids from cysteine to phenylalanine. Only the CDR3 portion is preserved as DNA: 48 bases, with reading frame beginning at the first base. At the junction V is shortened by 4 bases and J by 0 bases, with 10 bases in between.